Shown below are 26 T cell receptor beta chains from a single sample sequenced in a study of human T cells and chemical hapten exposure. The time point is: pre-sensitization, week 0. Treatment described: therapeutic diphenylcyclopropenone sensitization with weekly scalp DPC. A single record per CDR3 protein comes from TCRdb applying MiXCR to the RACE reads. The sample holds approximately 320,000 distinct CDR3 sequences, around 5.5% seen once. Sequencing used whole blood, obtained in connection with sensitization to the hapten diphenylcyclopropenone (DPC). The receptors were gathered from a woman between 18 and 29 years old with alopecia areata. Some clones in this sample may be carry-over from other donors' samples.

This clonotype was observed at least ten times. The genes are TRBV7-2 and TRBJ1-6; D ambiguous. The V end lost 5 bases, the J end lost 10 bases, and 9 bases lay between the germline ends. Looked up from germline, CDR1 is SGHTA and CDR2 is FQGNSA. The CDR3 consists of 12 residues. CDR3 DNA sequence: TGTGCCAGCAGCCCCTTTGGGTCACCCCTCCACTTT. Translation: CASSPFGSPLHF. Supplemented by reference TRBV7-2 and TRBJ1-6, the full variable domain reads GAGVSQSPSNKVTEKGKDVELRCDPISGHTALYWYRQSLGQGLEFLIYFQGNSAPDKSGLPSDRFSAERTGGSVSTLTIQRTQQEDSAVYLCASSPFGSPLHFGNGTRLTVT.

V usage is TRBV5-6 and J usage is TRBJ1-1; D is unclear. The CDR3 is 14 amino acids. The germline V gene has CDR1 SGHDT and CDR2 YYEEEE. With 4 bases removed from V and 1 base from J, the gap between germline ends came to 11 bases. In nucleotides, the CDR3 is TGTGCCAGCAGCCGAGTCCCGAGGAACACTGAAGCTTTCTTT. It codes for CASSRVPRNTEAFF.

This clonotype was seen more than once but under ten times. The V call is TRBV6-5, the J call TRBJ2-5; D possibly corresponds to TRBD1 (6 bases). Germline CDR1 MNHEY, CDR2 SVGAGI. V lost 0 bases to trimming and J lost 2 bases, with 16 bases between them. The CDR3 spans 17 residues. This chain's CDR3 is CASSYSWAGATQETQYF. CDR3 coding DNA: TGTGCCAGCAGTTACTCATGGGCAGGGGCCACACAAGAGACCCAGTACTTC.

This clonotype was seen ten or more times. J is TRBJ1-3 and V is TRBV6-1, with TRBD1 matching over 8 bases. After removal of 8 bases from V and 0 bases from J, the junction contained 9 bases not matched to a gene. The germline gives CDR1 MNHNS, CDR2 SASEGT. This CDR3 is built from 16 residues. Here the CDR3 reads CASQETGGHSGNTIYF. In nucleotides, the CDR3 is TGTGCCAGCCAGGAAACAGGGGGACACTCTGGAAACACCATATATTTT.

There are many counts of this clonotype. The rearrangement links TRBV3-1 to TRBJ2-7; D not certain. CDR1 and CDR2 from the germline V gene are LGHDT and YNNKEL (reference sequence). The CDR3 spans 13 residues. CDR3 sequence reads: CASSPRIGQELRV. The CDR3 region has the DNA TGTGCCAGCAGCCCTCGAATAGGGCAGGAACTAAGAGTC.

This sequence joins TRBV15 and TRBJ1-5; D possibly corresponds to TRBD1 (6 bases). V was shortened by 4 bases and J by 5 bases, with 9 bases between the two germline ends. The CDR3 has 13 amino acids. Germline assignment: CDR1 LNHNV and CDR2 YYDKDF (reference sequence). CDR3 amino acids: CATSNNRDQPQHF. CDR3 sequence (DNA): TGTGCCACCAGCAACAACAGGGATCAGCCCCAGCATTTT. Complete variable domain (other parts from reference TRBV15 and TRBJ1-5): DAMVIQNPRYQVTQFGKPVTLSCSQTLNHNVMYWYQQKSSQAPKLLFHYYDKDFNNEADTPDNFQSRRPNTSFCFLDIRSPGLGDTAMYLCATSNNRDQPQHFGDGTRLSIL.

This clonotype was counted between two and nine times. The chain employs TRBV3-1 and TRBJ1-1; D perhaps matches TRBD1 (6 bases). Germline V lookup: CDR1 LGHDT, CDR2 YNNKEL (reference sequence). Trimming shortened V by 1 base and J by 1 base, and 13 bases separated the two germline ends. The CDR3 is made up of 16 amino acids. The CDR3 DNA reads TGTGCCAGCAGCCAAGGGGGAGGACAGCAGAACACTGAAGCTTTCTTT. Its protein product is CASSQGGGQQNTEAFF.

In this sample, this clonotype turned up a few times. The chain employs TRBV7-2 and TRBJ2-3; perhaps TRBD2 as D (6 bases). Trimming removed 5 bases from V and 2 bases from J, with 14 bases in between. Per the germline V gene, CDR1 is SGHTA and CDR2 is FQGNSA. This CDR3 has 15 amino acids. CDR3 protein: CASSPRDFYTDTQYF. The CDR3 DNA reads TGTGCCAGCAGCCCGCGGGACTTTTACACAGATACGCAGTATTTT.

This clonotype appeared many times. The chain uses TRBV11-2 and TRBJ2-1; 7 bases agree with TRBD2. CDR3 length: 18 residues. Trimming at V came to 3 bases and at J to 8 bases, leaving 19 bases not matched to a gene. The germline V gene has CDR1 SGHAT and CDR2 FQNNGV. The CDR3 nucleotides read TGTGCCAGCAGCTTGGCCGCCGCCCGAGGGCGGGGGAACGATGAGCAGTTCTTC. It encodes CASSLAAARGRGNDEQFF.

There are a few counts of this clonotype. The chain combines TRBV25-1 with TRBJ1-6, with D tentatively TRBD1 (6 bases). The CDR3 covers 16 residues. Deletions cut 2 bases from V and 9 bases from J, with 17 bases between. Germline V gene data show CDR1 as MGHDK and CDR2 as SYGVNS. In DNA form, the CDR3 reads TGTGCCAGCAGTGAAGGTCACAGGGCGGGAAGTTCACCCCTCCACTTT. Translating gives CASSEGHRAGSSPLHF.

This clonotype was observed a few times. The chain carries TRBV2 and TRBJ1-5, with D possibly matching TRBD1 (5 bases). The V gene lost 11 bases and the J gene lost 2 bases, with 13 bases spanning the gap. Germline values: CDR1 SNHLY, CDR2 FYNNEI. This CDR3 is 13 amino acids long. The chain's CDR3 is CAVGGAGNQPQHF. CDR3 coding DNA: TGTGCCGTCGGGGGAGCGGGCAATCAGCCCCAGCATTTT.

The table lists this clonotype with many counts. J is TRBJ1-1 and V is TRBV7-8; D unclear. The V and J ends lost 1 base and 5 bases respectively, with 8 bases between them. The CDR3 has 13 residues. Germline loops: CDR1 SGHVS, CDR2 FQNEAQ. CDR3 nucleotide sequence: TGTGCCAGCAGCTTAGGGGTCTCGACTGAAGCTTTCTTT. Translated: CASSLGVSTEAFF.

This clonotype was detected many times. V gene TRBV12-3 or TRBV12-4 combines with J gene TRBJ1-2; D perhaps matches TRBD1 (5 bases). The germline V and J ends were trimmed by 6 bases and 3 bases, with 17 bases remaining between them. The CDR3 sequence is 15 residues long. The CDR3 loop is CASSATGPSDYGYTF. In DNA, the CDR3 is TGTGCCAGCAGCGCTACGGGACCGTCCGACTATGGCTACACCTTC.

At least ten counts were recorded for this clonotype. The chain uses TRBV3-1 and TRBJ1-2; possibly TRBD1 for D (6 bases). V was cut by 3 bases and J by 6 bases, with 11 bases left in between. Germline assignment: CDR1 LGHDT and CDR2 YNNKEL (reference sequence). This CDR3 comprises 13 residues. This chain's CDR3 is CASSHDTGNGYTF. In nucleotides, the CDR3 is TGTGCCAGCAGCCATGATACAGGGAATGGCTACACCTTC.

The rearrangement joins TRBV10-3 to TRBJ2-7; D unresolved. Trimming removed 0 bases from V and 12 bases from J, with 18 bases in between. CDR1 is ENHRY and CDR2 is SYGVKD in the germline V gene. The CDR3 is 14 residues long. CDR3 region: CAISESKGRRLRYF. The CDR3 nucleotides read TGTGCCATCAGTGAGTCGAAGGGCAGGCGCCTGCGGTACTTC.

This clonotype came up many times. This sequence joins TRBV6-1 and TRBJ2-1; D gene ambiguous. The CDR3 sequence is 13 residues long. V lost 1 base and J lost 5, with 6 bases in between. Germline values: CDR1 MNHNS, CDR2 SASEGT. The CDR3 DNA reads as TGTGCCAGCAGTGAAGAGGCCCACAATGAGCAGTTCTTC. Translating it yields CASSEEAHNEQFF.

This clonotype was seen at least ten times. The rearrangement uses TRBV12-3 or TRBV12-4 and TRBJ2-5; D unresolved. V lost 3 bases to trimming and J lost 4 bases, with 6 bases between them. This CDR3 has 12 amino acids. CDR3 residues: CASSFGLETQYF. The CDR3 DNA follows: TGTGCCAGCAGTTTCGGCCTAGAGACCCAGTACTTC.

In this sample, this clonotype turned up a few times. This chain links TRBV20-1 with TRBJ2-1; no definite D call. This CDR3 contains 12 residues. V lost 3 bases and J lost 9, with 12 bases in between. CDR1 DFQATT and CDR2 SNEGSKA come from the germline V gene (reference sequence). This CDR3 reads CSASPPVGEQFF. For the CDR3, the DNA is TGCAGTGCTAGTCCCCCGGTGGGTGAGCAGTTCTTC.

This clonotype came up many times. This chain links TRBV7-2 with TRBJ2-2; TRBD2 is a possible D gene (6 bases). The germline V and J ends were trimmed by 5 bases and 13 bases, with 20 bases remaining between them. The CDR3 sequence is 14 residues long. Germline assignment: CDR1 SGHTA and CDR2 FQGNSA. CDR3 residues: CASSVGRSQGGLFF. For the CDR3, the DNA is TGTGCCAGCAGCGTAGGGAGGTCTCAGGGCGGGCTGTTTTTT. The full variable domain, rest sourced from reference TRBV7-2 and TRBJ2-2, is GAGVSQSPSNKVTEKGKDVELRCDPISGHTALYWYRQSLGQGLEFLIYFQGNSAPDKSGLPSDRFSAERTGGSVSTLTIQRTQQEDSAVYLCASSVGRSQGGLFFGEGSRLTVL.

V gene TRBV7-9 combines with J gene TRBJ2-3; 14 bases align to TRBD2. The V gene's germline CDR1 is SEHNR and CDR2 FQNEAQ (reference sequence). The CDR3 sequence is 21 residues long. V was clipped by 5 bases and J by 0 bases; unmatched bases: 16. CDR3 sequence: CASSPYLTGLAGAGSTDTQYF. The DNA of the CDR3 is TGTGCCAGCAGCCCTTATTTAACGGGACTAGCGGGGGCCGGGAGCACAGATACGCAGTATTTT.

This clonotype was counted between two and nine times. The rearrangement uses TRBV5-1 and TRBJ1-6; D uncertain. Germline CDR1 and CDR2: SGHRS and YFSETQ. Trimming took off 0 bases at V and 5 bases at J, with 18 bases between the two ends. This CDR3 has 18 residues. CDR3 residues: CASSLAPRTPLDNSPLHF. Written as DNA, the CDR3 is TGCGCCAGCAGCTTGGCCCCCCGGACCCCATTGGATAATTCACCCCTCCACTTT.

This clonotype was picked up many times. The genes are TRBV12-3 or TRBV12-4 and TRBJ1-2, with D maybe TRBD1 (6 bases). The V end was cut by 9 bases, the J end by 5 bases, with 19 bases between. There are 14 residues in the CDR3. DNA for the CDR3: TGTGCCAGTGAGCATCGGGGGGCGAAATATGGCTACACCTTC. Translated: CASEHRGAKYGYTF.

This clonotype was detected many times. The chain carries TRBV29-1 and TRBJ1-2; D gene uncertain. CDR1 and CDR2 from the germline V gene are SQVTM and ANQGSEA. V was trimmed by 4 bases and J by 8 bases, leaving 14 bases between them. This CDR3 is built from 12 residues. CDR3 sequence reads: CSVVGQERGYTF. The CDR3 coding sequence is TGCAGCGTTGTGGGCCAGGAGCGAGGCTACACCTTC.

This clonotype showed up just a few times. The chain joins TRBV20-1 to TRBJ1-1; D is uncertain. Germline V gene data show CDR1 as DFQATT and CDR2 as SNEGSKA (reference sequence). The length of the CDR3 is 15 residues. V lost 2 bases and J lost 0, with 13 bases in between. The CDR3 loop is CSARRLFELNTEAFF. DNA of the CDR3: TGCAGTGCTAGACGTCTGTTTGAGTTGAACACTGAAGCTTTCTTT.

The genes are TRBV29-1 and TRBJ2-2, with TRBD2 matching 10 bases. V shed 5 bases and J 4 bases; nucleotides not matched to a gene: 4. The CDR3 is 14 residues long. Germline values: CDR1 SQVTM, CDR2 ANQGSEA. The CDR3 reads CSVNPSGGTGELFF. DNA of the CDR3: TGCAGCGTTAATCCTAGCGGGGGCACCGGGGAGCTGTTTTTT.

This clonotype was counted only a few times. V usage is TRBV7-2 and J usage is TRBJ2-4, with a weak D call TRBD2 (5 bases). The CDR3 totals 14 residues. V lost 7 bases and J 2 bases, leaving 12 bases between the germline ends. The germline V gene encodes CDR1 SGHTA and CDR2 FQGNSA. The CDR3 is CASTAGPTKNIQYF. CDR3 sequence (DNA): TGTGCCAGCACCGCGGGCCCGACCAAAAACATTCAGTACTTC.